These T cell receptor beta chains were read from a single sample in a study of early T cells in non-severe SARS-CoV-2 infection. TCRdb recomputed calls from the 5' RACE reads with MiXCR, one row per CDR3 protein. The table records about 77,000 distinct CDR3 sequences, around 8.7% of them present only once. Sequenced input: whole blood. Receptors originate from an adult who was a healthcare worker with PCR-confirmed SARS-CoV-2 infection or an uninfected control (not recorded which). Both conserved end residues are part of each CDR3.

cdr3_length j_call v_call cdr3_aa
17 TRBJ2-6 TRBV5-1 CASSPTSGSFGANVLTF
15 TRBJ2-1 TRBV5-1 CASSLSGTPDSEQFF
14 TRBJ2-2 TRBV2 CASSEPDHSGELFF
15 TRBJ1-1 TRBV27 CASSQGQVMNTEAFF
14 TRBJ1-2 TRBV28 CASSWTGGSYGYTF
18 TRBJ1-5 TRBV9 CASSAQDRGVEGNQPQHF
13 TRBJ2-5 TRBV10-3 CAIRTDHQETQYF
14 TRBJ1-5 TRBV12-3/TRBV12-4 CASSLRGSAQPQHF
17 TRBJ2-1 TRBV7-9 CASSLRDTGVSYNEQFF
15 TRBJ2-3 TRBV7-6 CASSNSGRNTDTQYF
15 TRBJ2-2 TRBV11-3 CASSSGTANTGELFF
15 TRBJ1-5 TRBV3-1 CASSPQGSLNQPQHF
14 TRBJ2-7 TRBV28 CASSPLAGVYEQYF